This T cell receptor beta chain was documented in a study of cytomegalovirus exposure and HLA in healthy donors. 60 Vbeta and 13 Jbeta primers were used in PCR. Some clones are missing from TCRdb's copy, which holds only in-frame ones; the method was immunoSEQ multiplex PCR. The profile covers 95,000 to 150,000 clones, with 72% appearing a single time and approximately 3.8% taken by the ten largest. The CDR3 covers 14 residues. Germline V gives CDR1 SGDLS, CDR2 YYNGEE. V was trimmed by 2 bases and J by 7 bases, leaving 10 bases between them. This clone was counted only a few times. Its matching antigen is unknown. Notes on the study in general: Later analysis identified 16,951 TCR beta sequences associated with HLA alleles, using a false discovery rate threshold of 0.05. It emerged from a later analysis that several of the most significant clusters appeared to be linked to common viral pathogens.

Those who donated were healthy bone marrow donors. The receptor comes from a man in his thirties or forties in good health and CMV-seronegative. Sample: PBMCs. The chain links TRBV9 to TRBJ1-6; D possibly corresponds to TRBD1 (6 bases). CDR3 sequence (DNA): TGTGCCAGCAGCGTTGAGGGGGTCAATTCACCCCTCCACTTT. It specifies CASSVEGVNSPLHF.